A single T cell receptor (beta chain) is shown here with its context. These data belong to a study of blood T cells in healthy people across ages. Through a sample-barcoded 5' primer and a J-beta primer mix, a second PCR was run for roughly 7 to 11 cycles. Each CDR3 protein gets one entry after TCRdb re-called the 5' RACE reads with MiXCR. The sample carries about 800,000 distinct CDR3 sequences, roughly 60% recorded once. Per the germline V gene, CDR1 is SGHTA and CDR2 is FQGNSA. CDR3 length equals 16 residues. Trimming stripped 1 base from V and 4 bases from J, with 15 bases between. J is TRBJ2-3 and V is TRBV7-2; possibly TRBD1 or TRBD2 for D (5 bases each). The clonotype was recovered from a man aged 25-45 years in good health. Sequenced: blood. The CDR3, as DNA: TGTGCCAGCAGCTTAGAAAGGGGACCATGGCCAGATACGCAGTATTTT. Residues: CASSLERGPWPDTQYF.